This is a list of T cell receptor beta chains from one sample in a study of shared clonotypes between healthy human individuals. TCRdb's copy holds only in-frame clones and misses some; the assay was immunoSEQ multiplex PCR. Among around 1.5 million clones listed, nearly 99% were seen once. Sequencing was performed on naive CD4+ T cells sorted from blood. The receptors come from a young man in good health. Both conserved end residues are part of each CDR3. A D gene is named only where the DNA matches it firmly. Clone size is stated in some rows and not others, as once, few, many or a class when expanded.

>.|.|TRBV19|16|TRBJ1-5
TGTGCCAGTAGCCGGGGGGGGGCCTCTAGCAATCAGCCCCAGCATTTT
CASSRGGASSNQPQHF
>.|.|TRBV2|13|TRBJ2-5
TGTGCCAGCCGAGGAGGGGATCGGGAGACCCAGTACTTC
CASRGGDRETQYF
>TRBD2|.|TRBV11-2|14|TRBJ2-5
TGTGCCAGCAGGTTGACGGGAGGCCAAGAGACCCAGTACTTC
CASRLTGGQETQYF
>TRBD2|few|TRBV10-3|14|TRBJ2-1
TGTGCCATCTCCCGACAGGGCGGGGGGGATGAGCAGTTCTTC
CAISRQGGGDEQFF
>TRBD1|.|TRBV5-6|17|TRBJ2-1
TGTGCCAGCAGCATAAGGACAGGGACAATCTCCTACAATGAGCAGTTCTTC
CASSIRTGTISYNEQFF
>TRBD1|.|TRBV6-4|20|TRBJ2-1
TGTGCCAGCAGTGTCAACCCGGGACAGGGTGTAGGGTCGATGGGCAATGAGCAGTTCTTC
CASSVNPGQGVGSMGNEQFF
>TRBD2|.|TRBV9|15|TRBJ2-7
TGTGCCAGCAGTCGAGCTAGCGGGAGTTCCTACGAGCAGTACTTC
CASSRASGSSYEQYF
>.|.|TRBV1|16|TRBJ2-2
TGCACCAGCAGCCACACCGGGACCCTGAACACCGGGGAGCTGTTTTTT
CTSSHTGTLNTGELFF
>.|.|TRBV19|12|TRBJ1-5
TGTGCCAGTAGCCCGAGATCTCAGCCCCAGCATTTT
CASSPRSQPQHF
>.|.|TRBV29-1|13|TRBJ1-2
TGCAGCGTTGACAGGGGTTATGACTATGGCTACACCTTC
CSVDRGYDYGYTF
>TRBD1|once|TRBV18|13|TRBJ1-2
TGTGCCAGCCACCCGGGACAGGGGGTCGGCTACACCTTC
CASHPGQGVGYTF
>.|.|TRBV9|16|TRBJ1-3
TGTGCCAGCAGCGTAACACTGCTCTCTGAGGGAAACACCATATATTTT
CASSVTLLSEGNTIYF
>TRBD1|.|TRBV18|16|TRBJ1-5
TGTGCCAGCTCACCACTTGGGACAGGGCTGGATCAGCCCCAGCATTTT
CASSPLGTGLDQPQHF
>.|.|TRBV7-3|14|TRBJ2-1
TGTGCCAGCAGCCCGACAGGGACTTACAATGAGCAGTTCTTC
CASSPTGTYNEQFF
>TRBD2|.|TRBV19|15|TRBJ2-2
TGTGCCACTACCATGACTAGCTTTACCGCCGGGGAGCTGTTTTTT
CATTMTSFTAGELFF
>TRBD1|.|TRBV6-6|15|TRBJ2-1
TGTGCCAGCAGCCGAAGGGACAGGTTACCCAATGAGCAGTTCTTC
CASSRRDRLPNEQFF
>.|.|TRBV11-3|14|TRBJ2-2
TGTGCCAGCAGCCCTCAACTAGACCCCGGGGAGCTGTTTTTT
CASSPQLDPGELFF
>TRBD2|.|TRBV18|14|TRBJ2-7
TGTGCCAGCTCACCACGGCGGGAGCTCTACGAGCAGTACTTC
CASSPRRELYEQYF
>.|.|TRBV25-1|14|TRBJ2-1
TGTGCCAGCAGTGAATCCCTAACCGGGCCTCGTCCGTTCTTC
CASSESLTGPRPFF
>.|.|TRBV7-3|13|TRBJ1-4
TGTGCCAGCAGCTTAGGTGTTGGTGAAAAACTGTTTTTT
CASSLGVGEKLFF
>.|.|TRBV5-1|14|TRBJ2-1
TGCGCCAGCAGTCGTGAACTAGCCAACAATGAGCAGTTCTTC
CASSRELANNEQFF
>TRBD2|once|TRBV11-3|17|TRBJ2-7
TGTGCCAGCAGCTTAGGGGATATTAGCGGGCCGGGAGCCGAGCAGTACTTC
CASSLGDISGPGAEQYF
>.|.|TRBV5-1|15|TRBJ2-5
TGCGCCAGCAGCTTGTTAAGTGGGCGGGAAGAGACCCAGTACTTC
CASSLLSGREETQYF
>.|.|TRBV14|14|TRBJ1-2
TGTGCCAGCAGCCAAGCGAACAGGGCCTATGGCTACACCTTC
CASSQANRAYGYTF
>TRBD1|.|TRBV28|18|TRBJ1-5
TGTGCCAGCAGTGGACAGGGGGTCGTTCCATTGCCTAATCAGCCCCAGCATTTT
CASSGQGVVPLPNQPQHF
>.|.|TRBV5-1|15|TRBJ1-5
TGCGCCAGCAGCTTAAGGGGATTGAGCAATCAGCCCCAGCATTTT
CASSLRGLSNQPQHF
>.|.|TRBV5-8|13|TRBJ2-2
TGTGCCAGCAGATTTAGGGGTGTCGGGGAGCTGTTTTTT
CASRFRGVGELFF
>TRBD2|.|TRBV10-2|17|TRBJ2-1
TGCGCCAGCAGTGAGTCGGGGACTAGCGGGACCTACAATGAGCAGTTCTTC
CASSESGTSGTYNEQFF
>TRBD1|.|TRBV7-9|17|TRBJ1-2
TGTGCCAGCAGCTTAGTGGATATTGACAGGGGCGGGTATGGCTACACCTTC
CASSLVDIDRGGYGYTF
>.|.|TRBV20-1|11|TRBJ2-5
TGCAGTGCTAGACTCCTAGCGACCCAGTACTTC
CSARLLATQYF
>.|.|TRBV20-1|11|TRBJ2-2
TGCAGTGCCGCCCGTGGCGGGGAGCTGTTTTTT
CSAARGGELFF
>TRBD2|once|TRBV25-1|14|TRBJ2-7
TGTGCCAGCAGTCGTACTAGCGGGCCGTACGAGCAGTACTTC
CASSRTSGPYEQYF
>.|.|TRBV9|14|TRBJ2-1
TGTGCCAGCAGCGTAGCTCCGATCGGGGATGAGCAGTTCTTC
CASSVAPIGDEQFF
>.|.|TRBV19|13|TRBJ2-7
TGTGCCAGTAGTGCCCCTTTTCAGCACGAGCAGTACTTC
CASSAPFQHEQYF
>.|.|TRBV15|13|TRBJ2-2
TGTGCCACCAGCACTAGGCTTATAGGGGAGCTGTTTTTT
CATSTRLIGELFF
>TRBD2|.|TRBV5-4|17|TRBJ2-3
TGTGCCAGCAGCTCCCGACAGCGGGGAGTCTTCACAGATACGCAGTATTTT
CASSSRQRGVFTDTQYF
>.|.|TRBV28|17|TRBJ2-1
TGTGCCAGCAGGGGGGTCAGCGATTCCCACCCTAGCAATGAGCAGTTCTTC
CASRGVSDSHPSNEQFF
>TRBD1|.|TRBV6-1|14|TRBJ2-7
TGTGCCAGCAGTGAGCGACAGGGGTCCTACGAGCAGTACTTC
CASSERQGSYEQYF
>TRBD1|.|TRBV7-9|13|TRBJ1-2
TGTGCCAGCAGCTCCCTGTCGCAGGGGGCGCAAACCTTC
CASSSLSQGAQTF
>TRBD1|once|TRBV28|17|TRBJ1-5
TGTGCCAGCAGCCCAGGACAGGGGTTGGCTAGCAATCAGCCCCAGCATTTT
CASSPGQGLASNQPQHF
>.|.|TRBV11-2|14|TRBJ1-4
TGTGCCAGCAGCTCTCCCCGAGGAGGAGAAAAACTGTTTTTT
CASSSPRGGEKLFF
>.|.|TRBV7-2|13|TRBJ2-2
TGTGCCAGCAGCTTAAGGGCATCAGGGGAGCTGTTTTTT
CASSLRASGELFF
>.|.|TRBV28|15|TRBJ2-7
TGTGCCAGCAGTTTCGGGGGGCCGTCCTCCTACGAGCAGTACTTC
CASSFGGPSSYEQYF
>TRBD2|.|TRBV5-6|17|TRBJ2-5
TGTGCCAGCAACCTGCGCATTCTAGCGGGAAAGGGAGAGACCCAGTACTTC
CASNLRILAGKGETQYF
>.|.|TRBV12-5|15|TRBJ2-1
TGTGCTAGTGGAGGGAACTCTAGTCCCTACAATGAGCAGTTCTTC
CASGGNSSPYNEQFF